The present T cell receptor (beta chain) was sequenced within a study of blood T cell repertoires in COVID-19 (dated by TCRdb to 2020 to 2021). Notes on the research overall: The collaborator samples originated in the United States, Italy and Spain and spanned the acute and convalescent phases of COVID-19. The material from the prospective study consisted of cDNA or gDNA derived from T cells, B-cell-depleted T cells, or PBMCs. Deeply sampled blood TCRbeta repertoires from subjects exposed to, actively infected with, or recovered from COVID-19 were included in the dataset. The repertoires were made available in a free public database intended to serve as a resource for research on the immune response to SARS-CoV-2. Samples were obtained from the ongoing ImmuneRACE study (first 160 participants) and from some 1,200 subjects provided by 6 global collaborators. A de-identified subject ID, COVID-19 status, age in years and sex were almost always included in the sample metadata. Where available, HLA class I and class II types were taken from metadata supplied by the sample provider and were not determined by assay-based typing.

V loses 5 bases at its end and J loses 7 bases; junction bases beyond the gene matches: 12. According to the germline V gene, CDR1 reads SGHVS and CDR2 reads FNYEAQ. From its cysteine to its phenylalanine, the CDR3 spans 16 amino acids. Of all the DNA, just the CDR3 is kept, 48 bases in frame from base 1. TCRbeta CDR3 regions were amplified from genomic DNA using the immunoSEQ Assay, a bias-controlled multiplex PCR. On the authors' methods: Nucleated cell counts per sample were estimated from amplification of reference gene primers within the assay. To quantify the absolute abundance of each unique TCRbeta CDR3 rearrangement, sequence reads were collapsed and filtered. Productive Simpson clonality was computed per sample as the square root of Simpson's diversity index over productive rearrangements. This is the immuneACCESS table as TCRdb keeps it, with only in-frame sequences that have V and J called. A part of the clones is gone; compared with another copy, unresolved V genes explain less than half, and the rest is unexplained. V, J and clone size derive from that table, while D and trimming were established from the DNA sequence. Within this sample are around 250,000 clones, with around 84% of them counted one time only. 5% of the sample belongs to the ten largest clones.

Participants in the prospective study were enrolled through a virtual design, were aged about 18 to 100 years, and lived in approximately 24 United States geographic areas. Cohort assignment in the prospective study relied on participant-reported clinical history from a screening survey and a study questionnaire. Exposed participants were defined as having been in contact with someone with a PCR-confirmed or clinician-diagnosed COVID-19 case within 2 weeks of study entry. In the prospective study, whole blood, serum and a nasopharyngeal or oropharyngeal swab were collected from each participant by mobile phlebotomists. Participants in the prospective study had the option to provide additional blood draws and questionnaires over an approximately 2-month period. Before DNA extraction, blood samples from the prospective study were shipped at room temperature or frozen. With respect to this clone: No antigen is known for it. Base qualities are missing; no much larger clone stands one base away.

Paper-wide results and their limitations: Clinical and demographic metadata were provided uncurated, with the amount varying by source and participant.

The TCR sequence derives from a man aged 40-49 years who had been exposed to COVID-19. This chain is built from TRBV7-6 and TRBJ2-1, with 9 junctional bases fitting TRBD2. Material for sequencing was PBMCs or T cells enriched from blood (not recorded which). The CDR3 region has the sequence CASSIGWLAGSNEQFF. The DNA sequence is given as TGTGCCAGCAGCATTGGATGGCTAGCGGGATCTAATGAGCAGTTCTTC.